The source of this T cell receptor beta chain is a study of persistence of HIV-infected CD4 T cells. Study-wide findings and caveats: TCR analyses could not target the rare provirus-carrying CMV-responding cells.

As for this clone: Its antigen remains unidentified.

Germline CDR1 and CDR2: LNHDA and SQIVND (reference sequence). This CDR3 has 15 residues. Trimming took 5 bases from V and 1 from J, leaving 11 bases between them. The immunoSEQ assay was version 4, run in survey mode. Libraries were prepared by immunoSEQ multiplex PCR; TCRdb keeps only in-frame clonotypes and omits some of them. The sample contains 45,000 to 55,000 clones, about 80% of which appear only once. Cells were stimulated with CMV-infected fibroblast lysates at 8.5 to 10 ug/mL. CD40L/CD69 double-negative CD45RO-high memory CD4+ T cells were collected. Undetectable plasma HIV-1 RNA below 50 copies/mL lasted at least 4 years.

The sample here was CD4+ T cells sorted from PBMCs after roughly 20-hour stimulation, taken from a patient who received antiretroviral therapy. The V call is TRBV19, the J call TRBJ2-2, with D unclear. The TCR sequence derives from an adult man with HIV who was CMV-seropositive. This CDR3 reads CASSLKGLNTGELFF. CDR3 in DNA: TGTGCCAGTAGTCTGAAGGGCCTGAACACCGGGGAGCTGTTTTTT. Full variable domain (outside the CDR3, taken from reference TRBV19 and TRBJ2-2): DGGITQSPKYLFRKEGQNVTLSCEQNLNHDAMYWYRQDPGQGLRLIYYSQIVNDFQKGDIAEGYSVSREKKESFPLTVTSAQKNPTAFYLCASSLKGLNTGELFFGEGSRLTVL.